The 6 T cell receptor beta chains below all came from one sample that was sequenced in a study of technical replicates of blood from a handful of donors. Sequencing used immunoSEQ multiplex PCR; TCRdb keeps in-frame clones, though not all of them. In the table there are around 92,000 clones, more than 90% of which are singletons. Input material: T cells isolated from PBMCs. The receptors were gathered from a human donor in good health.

The DNA for the CDR3 is TGCGCCAGCAGCCGACTCCCGCCAGAAGGCGCACTAGCCAAAAACATTCAGTACTTC. This codes for CASSRLPPEGALAKNIQYF. The chain couples TRBV4-1 to TRBJ2-4; D gene uncertain. Germline V gene sequence: CDR1 MGHRA, CDR2 YSYEKL. The length of the CDR3 is 19 residues. Trimming cost V 4 bases and J 0 bases, with 22 bases left between them.

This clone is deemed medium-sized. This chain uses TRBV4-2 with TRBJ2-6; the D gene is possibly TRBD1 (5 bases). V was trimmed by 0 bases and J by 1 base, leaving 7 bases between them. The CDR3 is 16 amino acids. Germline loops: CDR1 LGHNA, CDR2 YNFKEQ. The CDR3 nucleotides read TGTGCCAGCAGCCAAGAAACAGGTTCTGGGGCCAACGTCCTGACTTTC. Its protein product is CASSQETGSGANVLTF.

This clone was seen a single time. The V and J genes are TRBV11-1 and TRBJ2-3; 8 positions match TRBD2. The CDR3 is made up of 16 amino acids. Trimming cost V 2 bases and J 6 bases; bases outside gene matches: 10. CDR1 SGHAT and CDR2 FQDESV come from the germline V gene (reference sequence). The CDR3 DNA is TGTGCCAGCAGCTTAATGTCAGGACTAGCTTCTGATACGCAGTATTTT. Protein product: CASSLMSGLASDTQYF. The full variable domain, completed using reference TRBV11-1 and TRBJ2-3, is EAEVAQSPRYKITEKSQAVAFWCDPISGHATLYWYRQILGQGPELLVQFQDESVVDDSQLPKDRFSAERLKGVDSTLKIQPAELGDSAMYLCASSLMSGLASDTQYFGPGTRLTVL.

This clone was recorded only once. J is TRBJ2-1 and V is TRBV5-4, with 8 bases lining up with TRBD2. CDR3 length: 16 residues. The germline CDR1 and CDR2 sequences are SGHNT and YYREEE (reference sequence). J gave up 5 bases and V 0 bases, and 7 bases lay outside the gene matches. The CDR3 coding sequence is TGTGCCAGCAGCTTGGCCGCGGGAGGCCTGGACAATGAGCAGTTCTTC. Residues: CASSLAAGGLDNEQFF.

The CDR3 DNA reads TGTGCCAGCCCGGCGGGAGGGGCTGGGGCCAACGTCCTGACTTTC. Amino acid sequence: CASPAGGAGANVLTF. V usage is TRBV2 and J usage is TRBJ2-6; 9 bases fit TRBD2. Per germline, CDR1 SNHLY and CDR2 FYNNEI. The junction had 4 bases not matched to a gene; V was cut back by 8 bases and J by 2 bases. This CDR3 region has 15 residues.

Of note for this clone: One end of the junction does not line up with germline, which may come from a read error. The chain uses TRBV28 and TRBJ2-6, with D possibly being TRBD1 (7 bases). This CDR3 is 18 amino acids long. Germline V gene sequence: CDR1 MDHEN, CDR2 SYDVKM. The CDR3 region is CTSRVRQGGVSGANVLTF. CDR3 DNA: TGTACCAGCAGAGTCCGGCAGGGGGGAGTCTCTGGGGCCAACGTCCTGACTTTC.